The TCR beta chain described here comes from a study of T cells expressing NK-cell markers. At the level of the study: One of eight sequenced donors was HCMV-seronegative; the other seven were seropositive.

A note on this clonotype: As yet, its antigen is unknown.

From germline, CDR1 is SGHKS and CDR2 YYEKEE (reference sequence). The CDR3 has 13 residues. The study's findings and limits: Among CD8+ T cells from about 6 donors, dominant NKG2C+ clonotypes accounted for roughly 1.0-7.0%.

TCRdb reprocessed the 5' RACE reads, keeping one entry per CDR3 protein, no DNA. This specimen shows some 340,000 distinct CDR3 sequences; the ten leading clones hold roughly 5.5%. This clonotype was obtained from a man aged 18-70 years in good health. The sequencing sample was made of blood T cells: a sorted CD56 or NKG2C T cell subset, CD4+ or CD8+ T cells, or bulk PBMC T cells (not recorded which). The chain employs TRBV5-5 and TRBJ1-2; the D call from TCRdb, TRBD1, cannot be confirmed without DNA. The CDR3 sequence: CASSPGTAIGYTF. Based on the CDR3 plus reference TRBV5-5 and TRBJ1-2, the full variable domain is DAGVTQSPTHLIKTRGQQVTLRCSPISGHKSVSWYQQVLGQGPQFIFQYYEKEERGRGNFPDRFSARQFPNYSSELNVNALLLGDSALYLCASSPGTAIGYTFGSGTRLTVV.